This is a list of T cell receptor beta chains from one sample in a study of cytomegalovirus exposure and HLA in healthy donors. The repertoire was sequenced with immunoSEQ multiplex PCR; TCRdb's copy has only in-frame clones and lacks some. The table lists under 200,000 clones, over 60% of them singletons. The sequenced sample was PBMCs. These receptors were taken from a man aged 45-65 years in good health and CMV-seropositive. Both conserved end residues are part of each CDR3. A D gene is named only where the DNA matches it firmly. Size tells how often a clone was seen (once, few, many) or the class of an expanded clone, and some rows leave it out.

TRBJ1-1 | NA | NA | TRBV12-2 | CASRLVAATNTEAFF | TGTGCAAGTCGCTTAGTAGCGGCTACGAACACTGAAGCTTTCTTT
TRBJ1-4 | few | TRBD1 | TRBV28 | CAGDRGTGANEKLFF | TGTGCCGGAGACAGGGGGACCGGGGCTAATGAAAAACTGTTTTTT
TRBJ1-1 | NA | NA | TRBV7-9 | CASSLVTVNTEAFF | TGTGCCAGCAGCTTAGTCACGGTGAACACTGAAGCTTTCTTT
TRBJ2-6 | NA | NA | TRBV13 | CASSSSSGANVLTF | TGTGCCAGCAGCTCCAGCTCTGGGGCCAACGTCCTGACTTTC
TRBJ1-1 | few | NA | TRBV11-3 | CASSLGGRTEAFF | TGTGCCAGCAGCTTGGGGGGAAGGACTGAAGCTTTCTTT
TRBJ1-5 | NA | NA | TRBV19 | CASSIVQGVRNQPQHF | TGTGCCAGTAGTATAGTACAGGGCGTTCGCAATCAGCCCCAGCATTTT
TRBJ1-2 | NA | TRBD1 | TRBV7-2 | CASTTPGTDYGYTF | TGTGCCAGCACTACCCCGGGGACAGACTATGGCTACACCTTC
TRBJ1-1 | NA | NA | TRBV7-6 | CASSQITGNTEAFF | TGTGCCAGCAGCCAAATTACAGGGAACACTGAAGCTTTCTTT
TRBJ1-5 | NA | TRBD1 | TRBV5-6 | CASSLGTGDNQPQHF | TGTGCCAGCAGCTTGGGGACAGGGGATAATCAGCCCCAGCATTTT
TRBJ2-1 | NA | NA | TRBV5-1 | CASSLEARGYNEQFF | TGCGCCAGCAGCTTGGAGGCCAGAGGATACAATGAGCAGTTCTTC
TRBJ1-1 | NA | TRBD1 | TRBV6-1 | CASSEAQGDPEAFF | TGTGCCAGCAGTGAGGCGCAGGGGGATCCTGAAGCTTTCTTT
TRBJ2-2 | once | NA | TRBV4-1 | CASRPSQGELFF | TGCGCCAGCAGACCTTCCCAGGGGGAGCTGTTTTTT
TRBJ1-4 | few | NA | TRBV7-2 | CASRIGTTNEKLFF | TGTGCCAGCAGGATCGGGACAACTAATGAAAAACTGTTTTTT
TRBJ2-3 | NA | TRBD2 | TRBV7-2 | CASGLAGGTDTQYF | TGTGCCTCGGGACTAGCGGGGGGCACAGATACGCAGTATTTT
TRBJ1-2 | NA | NA | TRBV14 | CASSQGTAYGYTF | TGTGCCAGCAGCCAAGGGACAGCTTATGGCTACACCTTC
TRBJ2-2 | NA | TRBD1 | TRBV4-2 | CASSRTGDRVSGELFF | TGTGCCAGCAGTCGCACCGGGGACAGGGTATCCGGGGAGCTGTTTTTT
TRBJ2-1 | once | TRBD2 | TRBV10-1 | CASSWGLDRPYNEQFF | TGCGCCAGCAGCTGGGGACTAGATCGGCCTTACAATGAGCAGTTCTTC
TRBJ1-1 | NA | NA | TRBV27 | CASSLDGKVNTEAFF | TGTGCCAGCAGTTTGGACGGGAAAGTGAACACTGAAGCTTTCTTT
TRBJ2-3 | NA | TRBD2 | TRBV9 | CASRGLAGGPADTQYF | TGTGCCAGCAGGGGACTAGCGGGGGGGCCCGCAGATACGCAGTATTTT
TRBJ1-1 | NA | NA | TRBV28 | CASSSQGNTEAFF | TGTGCCAGCAGTTCCCAGGGGAACACTGAAGCTTTCTTT